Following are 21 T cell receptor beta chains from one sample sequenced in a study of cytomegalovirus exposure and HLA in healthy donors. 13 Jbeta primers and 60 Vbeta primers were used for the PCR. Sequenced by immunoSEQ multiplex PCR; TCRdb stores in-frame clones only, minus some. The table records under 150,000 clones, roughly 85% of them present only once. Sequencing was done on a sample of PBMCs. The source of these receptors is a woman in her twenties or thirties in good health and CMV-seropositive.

In DNA form, the CDR3 reads TGTGCCAGCAGCCCTGCGGCTAGCGGGGCCTACGAGCAGTACTTC. It yields the protein CASSPAASGAYEQYF. V is TRBV4-2 and J is TRBJ2-7; 9 positions agree with TRBD2. This CDR3 has 15 amino acids. Germline CDR1 and CDR2: LGHNA and YNFKEQ. Losses at the gene ends were 4 bases for V and 2 bases for J; bases not matched to a gene: 6.

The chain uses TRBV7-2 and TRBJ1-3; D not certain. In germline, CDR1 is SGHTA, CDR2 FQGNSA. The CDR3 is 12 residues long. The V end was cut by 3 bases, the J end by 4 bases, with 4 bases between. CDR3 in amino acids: CASSLRGNTIYF. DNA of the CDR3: TGTGCCAGCAGCTTGAGAGGAAACACCATATATTTT.

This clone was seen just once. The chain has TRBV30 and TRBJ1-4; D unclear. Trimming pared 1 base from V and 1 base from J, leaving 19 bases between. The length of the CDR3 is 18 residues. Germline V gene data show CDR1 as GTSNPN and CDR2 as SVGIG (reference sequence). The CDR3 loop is CAWSGLGKGIKTNEKLFF. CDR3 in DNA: TGTGCCTGGAGTGGACTTGGAAAAGGAATAAAAACTAATGAAAAACTGTTTTTT.

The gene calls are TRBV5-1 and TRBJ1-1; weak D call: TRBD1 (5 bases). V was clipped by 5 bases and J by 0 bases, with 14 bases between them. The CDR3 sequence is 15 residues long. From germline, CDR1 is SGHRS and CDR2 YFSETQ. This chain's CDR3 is CASSQGATLNTEAFF. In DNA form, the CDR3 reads TGCGCCAGCAGTCAAGGGGCCACGTTGAACACTGAAGCTTTCTTT.

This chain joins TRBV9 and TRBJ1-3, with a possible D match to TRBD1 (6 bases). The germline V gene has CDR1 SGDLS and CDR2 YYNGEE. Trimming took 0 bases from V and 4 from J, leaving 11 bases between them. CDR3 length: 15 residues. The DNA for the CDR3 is TGTGCCAGCAGCGTAGCTACAGGGAAGGGAAACACCATATATTTT. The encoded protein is CASSVATGKGNTIYF.

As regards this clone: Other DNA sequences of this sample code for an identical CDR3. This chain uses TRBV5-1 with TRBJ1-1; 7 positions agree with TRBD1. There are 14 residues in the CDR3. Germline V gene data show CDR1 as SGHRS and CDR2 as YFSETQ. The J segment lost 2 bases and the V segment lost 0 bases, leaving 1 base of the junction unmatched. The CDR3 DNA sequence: TGCGCCAGCAGCTTGGACAGGGGAAACACTGAAGCTTTCTTT. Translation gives CASSLDRGNTEAFF.

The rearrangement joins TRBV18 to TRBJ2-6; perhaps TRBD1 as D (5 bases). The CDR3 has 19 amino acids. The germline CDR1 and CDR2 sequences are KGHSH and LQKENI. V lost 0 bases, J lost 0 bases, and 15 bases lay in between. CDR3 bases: TGTGCCAGCTCACCACCGATCACAGGTTTATACTCTGGGGCCAACGTCCTGACTTTC. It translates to CASSPPITGLYSGANVLTF.

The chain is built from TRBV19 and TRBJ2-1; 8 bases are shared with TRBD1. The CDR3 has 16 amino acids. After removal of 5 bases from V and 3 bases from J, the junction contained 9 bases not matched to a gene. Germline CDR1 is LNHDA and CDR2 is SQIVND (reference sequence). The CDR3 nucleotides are TGTGCCAGTAGTCCTTTCGGACAGGGATTCTACAATGAGCAGTTCTTC. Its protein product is CASSPFGQGFYNEQFF.

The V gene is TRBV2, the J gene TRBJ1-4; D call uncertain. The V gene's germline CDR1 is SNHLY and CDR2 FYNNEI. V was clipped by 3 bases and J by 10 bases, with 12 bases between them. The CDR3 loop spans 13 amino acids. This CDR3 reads CASSEHDGLKLFF. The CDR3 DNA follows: TGTGCCAGCAGTGAGCATGATGGCCTAAAACTGTTTTTT.

In nucleotides, the CDR3 is TGTGCCATCAACCAAGACAGGAACACCGGGGAGCTGTTTTTT. Protein: CAINQDRNTGELFF. The chain recombines TRBV10-3 with TRBJ2-2, with D maybe TRBD1 (5 bases). Germline V gene data show CDR1 as ENHRY and CDR2 as SYGVKD. The CDR3 has 14 amino acids. Trimming cost V 7 bases and J 1 base, with 10 bases left between them.

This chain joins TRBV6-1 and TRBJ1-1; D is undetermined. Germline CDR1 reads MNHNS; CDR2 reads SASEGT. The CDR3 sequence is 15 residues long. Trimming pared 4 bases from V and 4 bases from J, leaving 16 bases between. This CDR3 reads CASSGSVKTGTEAFF. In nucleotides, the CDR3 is TGTGCCAGCAGTGGTTCGGTAAAAACGGGCACTGAAGCTTTCTTT.

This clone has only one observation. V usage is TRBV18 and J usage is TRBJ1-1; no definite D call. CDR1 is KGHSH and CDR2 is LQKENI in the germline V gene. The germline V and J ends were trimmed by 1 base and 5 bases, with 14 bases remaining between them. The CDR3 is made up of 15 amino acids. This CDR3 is CASSPREEGWTEAFF. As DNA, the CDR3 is TGTGCCAGCTCACCACGGGAGGAGGGTTGGACTGAAGCTTTCTTT.

CDR3: CASSSDRATEAFF. In DNA, the CDR3 is TGTGCCAGCAGTTCGGACAGGGCCACTGAAGCTTTCTTT. J is TRBJ1-1 and V is TRBV27; 8 bases are a match to TRBD1. The CDR3 sequence is 13 residues long. V lost 4 bases to trimming and J lost 4 bases; unmatched junction nucleotides: 2. Germline V gene sequence: CDR1 MNHEY, CDR2 SMNVEV (reference sequence).

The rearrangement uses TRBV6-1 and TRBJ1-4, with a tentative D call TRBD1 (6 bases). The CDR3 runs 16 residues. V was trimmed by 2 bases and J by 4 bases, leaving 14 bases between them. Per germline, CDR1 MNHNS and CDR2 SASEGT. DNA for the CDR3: TGTGCCAGCAGTGAATTAAGGGGACAACTTAATGAAAAACTGTTTTTT. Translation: CASSELRGQLNEKLFF.

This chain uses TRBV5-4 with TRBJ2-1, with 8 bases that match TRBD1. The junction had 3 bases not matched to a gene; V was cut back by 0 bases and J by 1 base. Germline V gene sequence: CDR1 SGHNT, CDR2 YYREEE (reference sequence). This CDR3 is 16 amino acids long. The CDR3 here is CASSLGTGNSYNEQFF. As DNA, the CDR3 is TGTGCCAGCAGCTTGGGGACAGGGAATTCCTACAATGAGCAGTTCTTC.

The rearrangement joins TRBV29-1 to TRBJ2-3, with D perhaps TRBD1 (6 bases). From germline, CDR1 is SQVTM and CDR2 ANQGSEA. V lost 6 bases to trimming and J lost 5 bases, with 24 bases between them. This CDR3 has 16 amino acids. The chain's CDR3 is CSVLGTPRGVVDTQYF. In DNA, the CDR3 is TGCAGCGTCCTCGGGACACCAAGGGGTGTAGTAGATACGCAGTATTTT.

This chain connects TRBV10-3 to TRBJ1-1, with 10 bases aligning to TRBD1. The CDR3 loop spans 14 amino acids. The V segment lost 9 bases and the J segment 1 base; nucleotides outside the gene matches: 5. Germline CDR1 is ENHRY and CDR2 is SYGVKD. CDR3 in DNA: TGTGCCATACAAGGGACAGGGGCGAACACTGAAGCTTTCTTT. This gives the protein CAIQGTGANTEAFF.

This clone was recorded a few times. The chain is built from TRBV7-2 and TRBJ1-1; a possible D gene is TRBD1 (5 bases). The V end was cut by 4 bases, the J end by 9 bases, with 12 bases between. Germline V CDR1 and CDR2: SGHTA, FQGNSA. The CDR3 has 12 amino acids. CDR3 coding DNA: TGTGCCAGCAGCTCCAGGGTTTTGCAAGCTTTCTTT. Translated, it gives CASSSRVLQAFF.

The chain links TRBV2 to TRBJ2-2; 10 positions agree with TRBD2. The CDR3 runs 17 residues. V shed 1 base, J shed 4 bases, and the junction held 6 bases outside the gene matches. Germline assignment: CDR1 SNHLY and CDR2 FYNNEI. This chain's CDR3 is CASSEGSGGPFTGELFF. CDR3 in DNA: TGTGCCAGCAGTGAAGGTAGCGGGGGGCCCTTCACCGGGGAGCTGTTTTTT.

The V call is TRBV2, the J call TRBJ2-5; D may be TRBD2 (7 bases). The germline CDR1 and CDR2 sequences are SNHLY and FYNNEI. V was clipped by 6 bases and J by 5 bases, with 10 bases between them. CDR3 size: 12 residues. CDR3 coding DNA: TGTGCCAGCAGCGAGGGGGGGGAGACCCAGTACTTC. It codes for CASSEGGETQYF.

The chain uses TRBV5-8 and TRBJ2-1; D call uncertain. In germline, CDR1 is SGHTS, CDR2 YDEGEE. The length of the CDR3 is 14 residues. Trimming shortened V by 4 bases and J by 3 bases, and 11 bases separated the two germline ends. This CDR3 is CASSPNPGYNEQFF. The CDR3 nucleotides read TGTGCCAGCAGCCCGAATCCGGGCTACAATGAGCAGTTCTTC.